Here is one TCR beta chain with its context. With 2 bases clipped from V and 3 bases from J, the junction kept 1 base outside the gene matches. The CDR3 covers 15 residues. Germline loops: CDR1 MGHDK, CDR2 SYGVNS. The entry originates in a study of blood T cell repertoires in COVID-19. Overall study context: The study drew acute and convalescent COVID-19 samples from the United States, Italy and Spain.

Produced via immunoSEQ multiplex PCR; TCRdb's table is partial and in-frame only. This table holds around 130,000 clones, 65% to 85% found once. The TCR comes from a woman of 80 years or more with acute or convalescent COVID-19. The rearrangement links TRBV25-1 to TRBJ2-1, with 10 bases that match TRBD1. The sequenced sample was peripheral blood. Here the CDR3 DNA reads TGTGCCAGCAGTGAACGGACAGGGGGCTACAATGAGCAGTTCTTC. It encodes CASSERTGGYNEQFF. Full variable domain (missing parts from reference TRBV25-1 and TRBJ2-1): EADIYQTPRYLVIGTGKKITLECSQTMGHDKMYWYQQDPGMELHLIHYSYGVNSTEKGDLSSESTVSRIRTEHFPLTLESARPSHTSQYLCASSERTGGYNEQFFGPGTRLTVL.